The source of this T cell receptor beta chain is a study of blood T cell repertoires in COVID-19. Study-level information: COVID-19 samples collected from the United States, Italy and Spain covered acute and convalescent phases.

The germline CDR1 and CDR2 sequences are MDHEN and SYDVKM. Trimming took 3 bases from V and 6 from J; bases not matched to a gene: 12. The CDR3 runs to 16 residues. Sequencing used immunoSEQ multiplex PCR; TCRdb keeps in-frame clones, though not all of them. The repertoire holds about 180,000 clones, with about 83% as singletons. Participant-given clinical history determined each cohort assignment. This TCR derives from a woman in her thirties who had recovered from COVID-19. The chain recombines TRBV28 with TRBJ1-2; 8 bases align to TRBD1. Sequenced input: PBMCs or T cells enriched from blood (not recorded which). The DNA of the CDR3 is TGTGCCAGCAGTTTGCCGACCGGACAGGGAGAGAATGGCTACACCTTC. It yields the protein CASSLPTGQGENGYTF.